The subject of this entry is one TCR beta chain. This sequence may be a read error, since a much larger clone differs from it by one base. This CDR3 has 12 amino acids. CDR1 is MGHDK and CDR2 is SYGVNS in the germline V gene. Trimming left V 4 bases short and J 3 bases short, with 6 bases between. The sample is drawn from a study of OX40 agonist ivuxolimab in advanced cancers. Measured with immunoSEQ multiplex PCR; TCRdb has only the in-frame clones, and not every one. Here the sample spans fewer than 80,000 clones, less than 85% being singletons. Exclusion of a patient followed from autoimmune disease history or systemic immunosuppression.

The sequencing used CD4+ or CD8+ T cells sorted from blood, collected in a trial of the OX40 agonist ivuxolimab. This chain connects TRBV25-1 to TRBJ1-2, with D hard to call. The sequence derives from an adult with an advanced solid tumor such as melanoma, head and neck, liver or kidney cancer. In nucleotides, the CDR3 is TGTGCCAGCAGTGCCCGGGACTATGGCTACACCTTC. Protein: CASSARDYGYTF.